Shown below are 13 T cell receptor beta chains from a single sample sequenced in a study of neurological immune-mediated disorders. One entry per CDR3 protein, called by TCRdb with MiXCR from the 5' RACE reads. The sample lists some 70,000 distinct CDR3 sequences, under 5% occurring once. Specimen: PBMCs. The receptor source for this set is a man aged 25-40 years with multiple sclerosis.

The chain joins TRBV2 to TRBJ2-1; tentatively, D is TRBD2 (7 bases). Germline V gene lookup returns CDR1 SNHLY and CDR2 FYNNEI. There are 19 residues in the CDR3. The V end was cut by 2 bases, the J end by 8 bases, with 28 bases between. The CDR3 nucleotides read TGTGCCAGCAGTGAAATAGGTTCGCGTCTTATAGGCGGGGGCGATGAGCAGTTCTTC. The encoded protein is CASSEIGSRLIGGGDEQFF.

In this sample, this clonotype turned up many times. The chain has TRBV6-1 and TRBJ1-2, with D maybe TRBD1 (6 bases). The CDR3 spans 12 residues. Trimming pared 3 bases from V and 4 bases from J, leaving 6 bases between. In germline, CDR1 is MNHNS, CDR2 SASEGT. CDR3 DNA: TGTGCCAGCAGTGACAGGGGCTATGGCTACACCTTC. Protein product: CASSDRGYGYTF.

This clonotype was recorded many times. In DNA, the CDR3 is TGTGCCAGCAGCTCTGCTGACCGGGTGAACACTGAAGCTTTCTTT. Translating gives CASSSADRVNTEAFF. V and J are TRBV7-8 and TRBJ1-1, with D uncertain. CDR1 and CDR2 from the germline V gene are SGHVS and FQNEAQ. The CDR3 runs to 15 residues. V lost 4 bases to trimming and J lost 0 bases, with 12 bases between them.

The chain is built from TRBV20-1 and TRBJ1-2; D not certain. The germline CDR1 and CDR2 sequences are DFQATT and SNEGSKA (reference sequence). The CDR3 runs to 13 residues. V dropped 0 bases and J dropped 5 bases, with 10 bases sitting between them. The CDR3 nucleotides read TGCAGTGCTAGAGAGGGAGCTGGTTATGGCTACACCTTC. It is translated as CSAREGAGYGYTF.

This clonotype was observed many times. This rearrangement joins TRBV11-2 to TRBJ2-7; D is possibly TRBD1 or TRBD2 (6 bases each). Trimming took off 1 base at V and 7 bases at J, with 8 bases between the two ends. The CDR3 has 12 residues. CDR1 is SGHAT, CDR2 FQNNGV, per germline. The CDR3 is CASSLGRGEQYV. The CDR3 DNA sequence: TGTGCCAGCAGCTTAGGGAGGGGGGAGCAGTACGTC.

The V gene is TRBV20-1, the J gene TRBJ2-1, with TRBD1 matching 8 bases. V lost 4 bases, J lost 12 bases, and 26 bases stayed unmatched. CDR3 length: 18 residues. Germline V gives CDR1 DFQATT, CDR2 SNEGSKA (reference sequence). The DNA of the CDR3 is TGCAGTGCTACTCACCGGGACAGGTTGGGGATGTCACCCAAGGGGCAGTTCTTC. This gives the protein CSATHRDRLGMSPKGQFF.

This clonotype showed up many times. The CDR3 bases are TGCGCCAGCAGCCAAGATGTATCCCAGGGTGGCTACACCTTC. Translated, it gives CASSQDVSQGGYTF. This chain connects TRBV4-1 to TRBJ1-2; D is possibly TRBD1 (5 bases). V was pared by 0 bases and J by 7 bases, with 12 bases between. Germline V gene sequence: CDR1 MGHRA, CDR2 YSYEKL. There are 14 residues in the CDR3.

The V and J genes are TRBV5-1 and TRBJ1-1, with D hard to call. The V gene lost 0 bases and the J gene lost 0 bases, with 6 bases spanning the gap. There are 14 residues in the CDR3. CDR1 SGHRS and CDR2 YFSETQ come from the germline V gene. In DNA, the CDR3 is TGCGCCAGCAGCTTGGGGGATCTGAACACTGAAGCTTTCTTT. Translating it yields CASSLGDLNTEAFF.

In regard to this clonotype: This may be a read error: a much more frequent sequence differs by one nucleotide. The rearrangement joins TRBV5-5 to TRBJ2-7; D unresolved. The CDR3 has 12 residues. In germline, CDR1 is SGHKS, CDR2 YYEKEE (reference sequence). The CDR3 sequence: CASSLPAYEQNV. The CDR3 DNA reads TGTGCCAGCAGCTTGCCCGCCTACGAGCAGAACGTC.

This clonotype was counted ten times or more. This rearrangement joins TRBV20-1 to TRBJ2-1; D assignment may be TRBD1 or TRBD2 (5 bases each). The germline V gene encodes CDR1 DFQATT and CDR2 SNEGSKA (reference sequence). The CDR3 has 13 amino acids. Between the trimmed V and J ends, which lost 3 bases and 6 bases, there was a span of 12 bases. The CDR3 protein is CSASPGGGNEQFF. The CDR3 coding sequence is TGCAGTGCTAGCCCCGGTGGGGGCAATGAGCAGTTCTTC.

This clonotype has ten or more counts. This chain uses TRBV4-1 with TRBJ1-4, with unresolved D. Per germline, CDR1 MGHRA and CDR2 YSYEKL. V was clipped by 0 bases and J by 5 bases, with 10 bases between them. The CDR3 length is 15 residues. The CDR3 loop is CASSQDVSRNEKLFF. In nucleotides, the CDR3 is TGCGCCAGCAGCCAAGATGTTTCGAGGAATGAAAAACTGTTTTTT.

This clonotype showed up just a few times. V usage is TRBV20-1 and J usage is TRBJ1-2; possibly TRBD1 for D (6 bases). Germline V gene sequence: CDR1 DFQATT, CDR2 SNEGSKA (reference sequence). Between the trimmed V and J ends, which lost 6 bases and 2 bases, there was a span of 19 bases. The CDR3 loop spans 15 amino acids. CDR3 region: CSADPNRVRNYGYTF. The CDR3 DNA sequence: TGCAGTGCGGACCCTAACAGGGTGAGAAACTATGGCTACACCTTC.

Ten or more counts support this clonotype. The chain joins TRBV12-3 or TRBV12-4 to TRBJ1-5; D is unclear. The CDR3 totals 14 residues. The V end was cut by 1 base, the J end by 3 bases, with 7 bases between. In DNA form, the CDR3 reads TGTGCCAGCAGTTTAGGAGGGATCAATCAGCCCCAGCATTTT. It encodes CASSLGGINQPQHF.